This T cell receptor (beta chain) was captured by sequencing in a study of CD8+ T cells in alopecia areata. Reverse transcribed after extraction, RNA yielded cDNA as the sequencing template. The data were produced by immunoSEQ multiplex PCR, yet TCRdb's version contains in-frame clones alone and is incomplete. The sample contains some 99,000 clones, more than 55% of which appear only once. This clone was seen only a few times. Treatment given: oral pan-JAK inhibitor, 5-10 mg twice daily. The V gene's germline CDR1 is ENHRY and CDR2 SYGVKD. The CDR3 sequence is 13 residues long. V dropped 7 bases and J dropped 4; count of bases not matched to a gene: 6.

The receptor was derived from a human donor with alopecia areata. The sequencing used CD8+ T cells sorted from blood, collected at week 4, from a patient treated with tofacitinib. The chain couples TRBV10-3 to TRBJ1-2; 7 positions agree with TRBD1. Here the CDR3 reads CAIKPQGCYGYTF. CDR3 in DNA: TGTGCCATCAAACCACAGGGGTGCTATGGCTACACCTTC.